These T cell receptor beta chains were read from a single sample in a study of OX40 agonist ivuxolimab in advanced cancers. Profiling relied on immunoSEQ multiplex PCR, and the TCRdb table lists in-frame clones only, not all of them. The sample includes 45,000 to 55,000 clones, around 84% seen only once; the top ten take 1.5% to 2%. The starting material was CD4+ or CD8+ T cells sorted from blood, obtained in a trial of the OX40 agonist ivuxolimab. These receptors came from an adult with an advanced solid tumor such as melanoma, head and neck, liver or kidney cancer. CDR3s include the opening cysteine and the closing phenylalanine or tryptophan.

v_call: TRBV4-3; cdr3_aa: CASSQATGTGGTGELFF
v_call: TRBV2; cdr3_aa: CASREGASLDTQYF
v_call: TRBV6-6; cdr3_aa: CASSYRGSEQFF
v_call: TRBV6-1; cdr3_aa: CASSENNEKLFF
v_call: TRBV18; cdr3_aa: CASSPRWGIDGYTF
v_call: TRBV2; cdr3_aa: CASSEARASQPPQFF
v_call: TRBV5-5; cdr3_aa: CASSDGQGRYQPQHF
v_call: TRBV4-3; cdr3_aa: CASSLQGLTTNEKLFF
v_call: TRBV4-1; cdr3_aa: CASSQGGSGEVYEQYF
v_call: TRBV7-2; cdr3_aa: CASSSFQGLSEAFF
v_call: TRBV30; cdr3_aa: CAWSRSGNQPQHF
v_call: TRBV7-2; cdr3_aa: CASSLVRRAGGGSYNEQFF
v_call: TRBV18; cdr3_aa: CASSPQMAANSYEQYF
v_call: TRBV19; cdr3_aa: CASSTEVAGNEQFF
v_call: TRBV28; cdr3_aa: CASTDVTGLIGHEQFF
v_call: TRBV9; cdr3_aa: CASRGQGEETQYF
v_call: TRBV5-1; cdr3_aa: CASSLLGGGETQYF
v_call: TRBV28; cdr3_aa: CATPPRNLKEYEQYF
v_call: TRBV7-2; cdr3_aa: CASSSLAGGYEQYF
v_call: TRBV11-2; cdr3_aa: CASSSTVGDTQYF
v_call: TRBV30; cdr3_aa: CAWSTGEGNEQFF
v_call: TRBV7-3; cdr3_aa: CASSLASLPANF
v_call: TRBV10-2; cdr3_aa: CASSESYGGSGSPYNEQFF
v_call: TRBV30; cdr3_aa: CAWGRAGGPSEQYF
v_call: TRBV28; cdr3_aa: CASSEAGTGFYEQYF
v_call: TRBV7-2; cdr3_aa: CASSLSSSYNEQFF
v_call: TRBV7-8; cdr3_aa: CASSLETSGPYEQYF
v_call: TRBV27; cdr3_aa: CASSWGGSGGVYEQYF
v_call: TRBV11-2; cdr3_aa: CAAGDRSSTDTQYF
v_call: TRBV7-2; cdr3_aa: CASRSSGTGSRSYNEQFF
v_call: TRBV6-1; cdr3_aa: CASSEAPDRGAGYTF
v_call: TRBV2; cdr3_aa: CASSAGTGEQPQHF
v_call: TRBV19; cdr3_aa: CASTWDGSNTGELFF
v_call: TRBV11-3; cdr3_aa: CASSSGGGNTEAFF
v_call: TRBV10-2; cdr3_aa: CASSETGTGISYEQYF
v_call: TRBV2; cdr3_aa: CASSDRTARREGTQETQYF
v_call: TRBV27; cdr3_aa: CASSLRDGSRGGYTF
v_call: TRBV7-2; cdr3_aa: CASSLEGAPGGEQYF
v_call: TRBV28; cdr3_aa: CASSRTGGSTEAFF
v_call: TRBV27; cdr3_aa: CASSPRGRGGEETQYF
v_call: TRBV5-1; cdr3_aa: CASSLNPTNSGNTIYF
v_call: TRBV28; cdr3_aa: CASGTLRGGEKLFF
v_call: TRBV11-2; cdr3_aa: CASSRTNRAQEQFF
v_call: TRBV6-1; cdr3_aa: CASRFSRDGTYEQYF
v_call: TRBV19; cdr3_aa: CASSQRDRDERTQYF
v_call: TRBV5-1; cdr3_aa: CASSLGIDIGSEAFF
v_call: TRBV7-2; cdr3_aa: CASSLWGGGDYGYTF
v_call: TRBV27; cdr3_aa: CASSLGPGTQYF
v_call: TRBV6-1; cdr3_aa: CAGGTGPIATDTQYF
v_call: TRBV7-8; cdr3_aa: CASSARRLAVHNEQFF
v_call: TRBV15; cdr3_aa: CATSRDPGQGREQFF
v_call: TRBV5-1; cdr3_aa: CASSWDIANYGYTF
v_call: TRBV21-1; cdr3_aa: CASSKKEGSSYEQYF
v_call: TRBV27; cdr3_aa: CASSLTLNWDRTEAFF
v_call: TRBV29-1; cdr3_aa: CSVESRKGADTQYF
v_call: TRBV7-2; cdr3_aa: CASSPGPGEGYTF
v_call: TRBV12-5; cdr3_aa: CASGSSLRGYTF
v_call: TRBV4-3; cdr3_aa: CASSQGAGQIYGYTF